This TCR beta chain was retrieved from a study of early T cells in non-severe SARS-CoV-2 infection. Study at large: Sequencing input comprised bulk RNA from unsorted whole blood; chain pairing was not available.

Molecules of cDNA were individually given unique molecular identifiers that were attached to them. TCRdb re-derived calls from the 5' RACE reads in MiXCR, one entry per CDR3 protein. The data hold approximately 65,000 distinct CDR3 sequences, with 10% to 15% observed a single time. General study results and limits: VDJdb matching, biased toward anti-spike CD8 responses, missed private and CD4 specificities.

V gave up 4 bases and J gave up 7 bases; unmatched junction bases: 11. The CDR3 extends over 15 amino acids. Germline CDR1 SGHRS, CDR2 YFSETQ. There are a few counts of this clonotype. Its antigen is still unknown. The source of this sequence is an adult who was a healthcare worker with PCR-confirmed SARS-CoV-2 infection or an uninfected control (not recorded which). Input material: whole blood. This chain links TRBV5-1 with TRBJ1-1, with 9 bases that match TRBD1. The CDR3 here is CASSPREGTGLEAFF. Written as DNA, the CDR3 is TGCGCCAGCAGCCCGAGAGAAGGGACAGGGCTTGAAGCTTTCTTT.